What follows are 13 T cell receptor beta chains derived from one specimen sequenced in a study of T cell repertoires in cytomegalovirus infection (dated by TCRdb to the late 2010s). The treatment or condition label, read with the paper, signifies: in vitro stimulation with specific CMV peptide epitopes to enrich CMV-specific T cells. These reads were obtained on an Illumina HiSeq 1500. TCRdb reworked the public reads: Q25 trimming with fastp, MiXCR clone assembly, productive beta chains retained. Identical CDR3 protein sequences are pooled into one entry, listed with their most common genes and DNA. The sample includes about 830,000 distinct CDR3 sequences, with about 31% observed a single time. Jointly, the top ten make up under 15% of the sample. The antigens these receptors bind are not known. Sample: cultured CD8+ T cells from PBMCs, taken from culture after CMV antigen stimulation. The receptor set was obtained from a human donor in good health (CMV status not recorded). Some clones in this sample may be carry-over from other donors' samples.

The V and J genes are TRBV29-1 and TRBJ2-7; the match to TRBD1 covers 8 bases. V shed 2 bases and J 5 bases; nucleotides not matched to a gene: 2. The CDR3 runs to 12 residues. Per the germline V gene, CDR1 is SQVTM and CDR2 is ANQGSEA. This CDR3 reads CSVEQGAHEQYF. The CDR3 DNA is TGCAGCGTTGAACAGGGGGCCCACGAGCAGTACTTC.

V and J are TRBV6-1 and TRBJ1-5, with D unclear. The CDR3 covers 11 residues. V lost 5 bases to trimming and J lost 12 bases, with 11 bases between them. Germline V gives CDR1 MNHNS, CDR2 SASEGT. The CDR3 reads CASSYPDVQHF. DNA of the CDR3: TGTGCCAGCAGTTATCCGGACGTCCAGCATTTT.

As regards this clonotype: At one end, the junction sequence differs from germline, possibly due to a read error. The CDR3 region is CASSLGGARGDYGNNIYF. CDR3 DNA sequence: TGTGCCAGCAGTTTGGGAGGGGCCAGGGGCGATTACGGAAACAACATATATTTT. The chain recombines TRBV12-3 or TRBV12-4 with TRBJ1-3; D perhaps matches TRBD1 (6 bases). The CDR3 totals 18 residues.

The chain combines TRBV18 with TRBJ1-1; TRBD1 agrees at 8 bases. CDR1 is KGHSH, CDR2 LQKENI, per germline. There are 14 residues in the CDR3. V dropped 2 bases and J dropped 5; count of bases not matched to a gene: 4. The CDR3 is CASSPSTGETEAFF. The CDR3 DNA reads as TGTGCCAGCTCACCATCGACAGGGGAGACTGAAGCTTTCTTT.

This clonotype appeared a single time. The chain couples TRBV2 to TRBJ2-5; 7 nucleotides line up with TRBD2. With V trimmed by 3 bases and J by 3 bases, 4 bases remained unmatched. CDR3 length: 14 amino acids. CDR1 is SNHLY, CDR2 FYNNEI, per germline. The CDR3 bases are TGTGCCAGCAGTGACAGCGGGGAGGAAGAGACCCAGTACTTC. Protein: CASSDSGEEETQYF.

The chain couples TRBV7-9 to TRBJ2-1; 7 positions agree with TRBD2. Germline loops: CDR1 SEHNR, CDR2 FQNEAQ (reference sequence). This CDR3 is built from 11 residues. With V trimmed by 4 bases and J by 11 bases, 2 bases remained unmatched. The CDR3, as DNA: TGTGCCAGCAGCTGGGACTACAAGCAGTTCTTC. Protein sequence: CASSWDYKQFF.

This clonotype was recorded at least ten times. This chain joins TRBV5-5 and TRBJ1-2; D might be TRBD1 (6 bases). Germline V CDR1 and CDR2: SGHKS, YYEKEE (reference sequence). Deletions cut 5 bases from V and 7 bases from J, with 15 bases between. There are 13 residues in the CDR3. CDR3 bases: TGTGCCAGCAGTAGATTTTTAGGGGGTGGCTACACCTTC. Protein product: CASSRFLGGGYTF.

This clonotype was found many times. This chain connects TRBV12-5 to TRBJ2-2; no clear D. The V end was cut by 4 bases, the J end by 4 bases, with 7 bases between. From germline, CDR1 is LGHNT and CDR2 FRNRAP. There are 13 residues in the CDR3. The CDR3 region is CASGSPRTGELFF. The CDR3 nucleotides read TGTGCTAGTGGTTCCCCCCGCACCGGGGAGCTGTTTTTT. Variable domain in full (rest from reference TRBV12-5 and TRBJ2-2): DARVTQTPRHKVTEMGQEVTMRCQPILGHNTVFWYRQTMMQGLELLAYFRNRAPLDDSGMPKDRFSAEMPDATLATLKIQPSEPRDSAVYFCASGSPRTGELFFGEGSRLTVL.

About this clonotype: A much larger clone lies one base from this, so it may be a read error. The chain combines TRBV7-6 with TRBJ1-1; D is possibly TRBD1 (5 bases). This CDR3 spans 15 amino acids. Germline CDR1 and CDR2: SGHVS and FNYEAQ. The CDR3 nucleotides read TGTACCAGCAGCTTATCTGCAGGGTTGAACACTGAAGCTTTCTTT. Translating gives CTSSLSAGLNTEAFF. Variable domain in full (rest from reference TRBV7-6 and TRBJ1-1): GAGVSQSPRYKVTKRGQDVALRCDPISGHVSLYWYRQALGQGPEFLTYFNYEAQQDKSGLPNDRFSAERPEGSISTLTIQRTEQRDSAMYRCTSSLSAGLNTEAFFGQGTRLTVV.

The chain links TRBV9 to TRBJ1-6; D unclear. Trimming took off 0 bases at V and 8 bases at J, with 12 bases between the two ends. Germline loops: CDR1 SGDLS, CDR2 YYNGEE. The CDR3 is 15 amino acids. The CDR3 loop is CASSVERAGYSPLHF. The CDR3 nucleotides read TGTGCCAGCAGCGTAGAGAGGGCGGGGTATTCACCCCTCCACTTT.

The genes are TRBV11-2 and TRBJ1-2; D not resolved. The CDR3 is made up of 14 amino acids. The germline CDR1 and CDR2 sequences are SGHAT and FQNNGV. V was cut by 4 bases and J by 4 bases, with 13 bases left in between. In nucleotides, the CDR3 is TGTGCCAGCAGCTCCCCCCGGGGAGGCTATGGCTACACCTTC. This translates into CASSSPRGGYGYTF.

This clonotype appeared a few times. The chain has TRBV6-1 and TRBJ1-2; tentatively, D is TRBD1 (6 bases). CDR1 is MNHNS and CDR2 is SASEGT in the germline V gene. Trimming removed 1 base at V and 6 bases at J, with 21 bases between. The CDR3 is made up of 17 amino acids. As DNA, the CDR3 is TGTGCCAGCAGTGAAGTCGGAACGTTGGGGGGCCTTGATGGCTACACCTTC. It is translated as CASSEVGTLGGLDGYTF.

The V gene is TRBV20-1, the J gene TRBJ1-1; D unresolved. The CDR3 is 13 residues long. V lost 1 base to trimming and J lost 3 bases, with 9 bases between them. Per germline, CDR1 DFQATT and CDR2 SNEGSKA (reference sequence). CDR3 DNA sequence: TGCAGTGCTAGAGCCCCCTCTTACACTGAAGCTTTCTTT. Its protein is CSARAPSYTEAFF.